The present T cell receptor beta chain was sequenced within a study of control samples from healthy donors and cancer patients (dated by TCRdb to the early 2020s). On this clone: Its binding antigen is unknown. No base quality values were provided; no much bigger clone lies one nucleotide off.

Libraries were built with the immunoSEQ multiplex PCR assay. This immuneACCESS table, as held by TCRdb, lists in-frame sequences with V and J called but not all clones. Of the missing ones, under half trace to an unresolved V gene in checked studies; the others have no known cause. The sample yields about 140,000 clones; roughly nine tenths were counted once. The top ten clones comprise 8% to 9.5% of the sample. Sequenced: blood. The TCR comes from a woman aged 25-40 years in good health.

The nucleotides are TGTGCCAGTAGGAAGGTCGGGACTGACAATGAGCAGTTCTTC. Its translation is CASRKVGTDNEQFF. This sequence uses TRBV19 and TRBJ2-1; the D segment could be TRBD2, given 6 matching bases. From a lookup of the germline V gene (reference sequence), CDR1 and CDR2 are LNHDA and SQIVND. The germline ends are 14 bases apart after V is trimmed by 6 bases and J by 5 bases. Including the terminal cysteine and phenylalanine, the CDR3 comprises 14 residues. Just the 42-base CDR3 DNA is kept, in frame starting at base 1.